This TCR beta chain was obtained from a study of cytomegalovirus exposure and HLA in healthy donors. Germline CDR1 MNHNS, CDR2 SASEGT. The CDR3 extends over 14 amino acids. Trimming took off 6 bases at V and 0 bases at J, with 9 bases between the two ends. About this clone itself: Its antigen is not identified.

13 Jbeta primers and 60 Vbeta primers were used for the PCR. The repertoire was sequenced with immunoSEQ multiplex PCR; TCRdb's copy has only in-frame clones and lacks some. The repertoire table contains 55,000 to 85,000 clones. Notes on the study in general: The study listed 150 to 200 cytomegalovirus-associated TCR beta chains. TCR beta V segments were, for the most part, productive about 87% or about 30% of the time in an earlier analysis.

This sequence originates from a woman in her 30s in good health and CMV-seronegative. Source material: PBMCs. This rearrangement joins TRBV6-1 to TRBJ1-3, with a tentative D call TRBD1 (6 bases). CDR3 coding DNA: TGTGCCAGCAGGGGACAAGGCTCTGGAAACACCATATATTTT. The encoded protein is CASRGQGSGNTIYF.